This T cell receptor (beta chain) was recorded in a study of blood T cell repertoires in COVID-19. V was pared by 6 bases and J by 5 bases, with 8 bases of the junction left unmatched. The CDR3 is 15 residues long. CDR1 and CDR2 (germline): MNHNY, SVGAGI (reference sequence). The method was immunoSEQ multiplex PCR; TCRdb's version includes in-frame clones alone and lacks a portion of them. The repertoire consists of some 400,000 clones, with more than 75% occurring once and the leading ten covering 10%. The chain links TRBV6-6 to TRBJ2-5, with 11 bases lining up with TRBD2. Source material: peripheral blood. The sequence was collected from a woman between 25 and 40 years old with COVID-19, enrolled during active disease. The chain's CDR3 is CASRGGLAGVETQYF. CDR3 nucleotide sequence: TGTGCCAGCAGAGGCGGACTAGCGGGTGTGGAGACCCAGTACTTC.